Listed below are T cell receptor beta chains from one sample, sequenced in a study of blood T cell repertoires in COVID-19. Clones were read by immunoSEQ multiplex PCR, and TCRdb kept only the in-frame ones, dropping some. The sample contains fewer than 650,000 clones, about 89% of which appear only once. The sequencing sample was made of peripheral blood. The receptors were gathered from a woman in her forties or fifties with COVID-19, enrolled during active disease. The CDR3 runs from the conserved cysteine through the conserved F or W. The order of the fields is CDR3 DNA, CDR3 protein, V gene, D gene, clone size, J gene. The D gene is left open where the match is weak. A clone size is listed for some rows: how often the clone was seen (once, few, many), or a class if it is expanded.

cdr3_nt: TGTGCCAGCAGTTTGGGGCCAGGGACAACGAACACTGAAGCTTTCTTT
cdr3_aa: CASSLGPGTTNTEAFF
v_call: TRBV28
d_call: NA
clone_size: NA
j_call: TRBJ1-1

cdr3_nt: TGCGCCAGCAGCCCGGAAGACAGTTACTCCTACAATGAGCAGTTCTTC
cdr3_aa: CASSPEDSYSYNEQFF
v_call: TRBV4-1
d_call: NA
clone_size: NA
j_call: TRBJ2-1

cdr3_nt: TGTGCTAGTGCCGGACAGGGCATAGGTGAAGCTTTCTTT
cdr3_aa: CASAGQGIGEAFF
v_call: TRBV12-5
d_call: TRBD1
clone_size: NA
j_call: TRBJ1-1

cdr3_nt: TGTGCCAGCAGTGAAAGTAGCGGGGACAATGAGCAGTTCTTC
cdr3_aa: CASSESSGDNEQFF
v_call: TRBV2
d_call: TRBD2
clone_size: NA
j_call: TRBJ2-1

cdr3_nt: TGTGCCAGCAGTGAAACCGGGACAGGGGGGTACGAGCAGTACTTC
cdr3_aa: CASSETGTGGYEQYF
v_call: TRBV6-1
d_call: TRBD1
clone_size: NA
j_call: TRBJ2-7

cdr3_nt: TGTGCCAGCAGCTTCTACACCTGGCCGGGGGGAACTGAAGCTTTCTTT
cdr3_aa: CASSFYTWPGGTEAFF
v_call: TRBV7-9
d_call: NA
clone_size: NA
j_call: TRBJ1-1

cdr3_nt: TGTGCCAGCAGTGAACCGGGGGGGGCAGATACGCAGTATTTT
cdr3_aa: CASSEPGGADTQYF
v_call: TRBV6-1
d_call: TRBD2
clone_size: NA
j_call: TRBJ2-3

cdr3_nt: TGTGCCAGCAGCGACATAAGCTCCTACAATGAGCAGTTCTTC
cdr3_aa: CASSDISSYNEQFF
v_call: TRBV3-1/TRBV3-2
d_call: NA
clone_size: NA
j_call: TRBJ2-1

cdr3_nt: TGTGCCAGTAGTATAGATCGGGAGAGCAATCAGCCCCAGCATTTT
cdr3_aa: CASSIDRESNQPQHF
v_call: TRBV19
d_call: NA
clone_size: many
j_call: TRBJ1-5

cdr3_nt: TGTGCCAGCAGCTTGGCAGGTGGATCGACTGAAGCTTTCTTT
cdr3_aa: CASSLAGGSTEAFF
v_call: TRBV7-3
d_call: NA
clone_size: NA
j_call: TRBJ1-1

cdr3_nt: TGCAGCGTTGAAGATTATCTAAACATTCAGTACTTC
cdr3_aa: CSVEDYLNIQYF
v_call: TRBV29-1
d_call: NA
clone_size: NA
j_call: TRBJ2-4

cdr3_nt: TGTGCCAGCAATGGAGTGGAGCAGTTCTTC
cdr3_aa: CASNGVEQFF
v_call: TRBV28
d_call: NA
clone_size: NA
j_call: TRBJ2-1

cdr3_nt: TGTGCCAGCAGCTTAATCGGGAGCTCTGGGGCCAACGTCCTGACTTTC
cdr3_aa: CASSLIGSSGANVLTF
v_call: TRBV7-6
d_call: NA
clone_size: NA
j_call: TRBJ2-6

cdr3_nt: TGCAGCGTGGAAAGCGGGGGGGTTAACGGGGAGCTGTTTTTT
cdr3_aa: CSVESGGVNGELFF
v_call: TRBV29-1
d_call: TRBD2
clone_size: NA
j_call: TRBJ2-2

cdr3_nt: TGTGCCAGCAGCTTATCGGGAGGGGGCACTGAAGCTTTCTTT
cdr3_aa: CASSLSGGGTEAFF
v_call: TRBV7-2
d_call: NA
clone_size: NA
j_call: TRBJ1-1

cdr3_nt: TGTGCCTGGGGACGGGACTTCTACGAGCAGTACTTC
cdr3_aa: CAWGRDFYEQYF
v_call: TRBV30
d_call: NA
clone_size: NA
j_call: TRBJ2-7

cdr3_nt: TGTGCCACCAGCAGAGGGGAGGCAGGGCAATATGGCTACACCTTC
cdr3_aa: CATSRGEAGQYGYTF
v_call: TRBV15
d_call: NA
clone_size: once
j_call: TRBJ1-2

cdr3_nt: TGCAGCGTTGGGTTTAGGGGGACAGATACGCAGTATTTT
cdr3_aa: CSVGFRGTDTQYF
v_call: TRBV29-1
d_call: NA
clone_size: NA
j_call: TRBJ2-3

cdr3_nt: TGTGCCAGCAGTTTTCCCCGAATTAAGCCTGGACAGGGGGAATTCTATTCACCCCTCCACTTT
cdr3_aa: CASSFPRIKPGQGEFYSPLHF
v_call: TRBV28
d_call: TRBD1
clone_size: NA
j_call: TRBJ1-6

cdr3_nt: TGTGCCAGCAGTCCGTTCGATCGGTACGAGCAGTACTTC
cdr3_aa: CASSPFDRYEQYF
v_call: TRBV2
d_call: NA
clone_size: once
j_call: TRBJ2-7

cdr3_nt: TGCGCCAGCAGCGCACTCCCGAGCAATCAGCCCCAGCATTTT
cdr3_aa: CASSALPSNQPQHF
v_call: TRBV5-1
d_call: NA
clone_size: NA
j_call: TRBJ1-5

cdr3_nt: TGTGCCAGCAGTGGCTCACTATGGGTACCGCGCAACGGCTACACCTTC
cdr3_aa: CASSGSLWVPRNGYTF
v_call: TRBV6-4
d_call: NA
clone_size: NA
j_call: TRBJ1-2

cdr3_nt: TGTGCCAGCAGTTACCTACAGGACCACCCGGGCTACACCTTC
cdr3_aa: CASSYLQDHPGYTF
v_call: TRBV6-5
d_call: NA
clone_size: NA
j_call: TRBJ1-2

cdr3_nt: TGTGCCAGCAGCCTGGGCCACCGTCGCAATGGCTACACCTTC
cdr3_aa: CASSLGHRRNGYTF
v_call: TRBV7-9
d_call: NA
clone_size: NA
j_call: TRBJ1-2